This T cell receptor beta chain originates from a study of metastatic and nonmetastatic thyroid tumors. General study findings and limits: In blood and tumor, TCR beta diversity was reportedly significantly higher in malignant thyroid tumors than in benign nodules.

The authors' processing: The distant-metastasis classifier for papillary thyroid cancer was built from CDR3 differences across clinicopathological groups. TCRdb re-clonotyped the PCR reads via MiXCR. TCRdb's processing, not the study's, gives the V and J calls here. The table has about 64,000 clones, approximately 4.1% seen once. Thyroid surgery was preceded by no treatment in any patient. The CDR3 is made up of 19 amino acids. Germline assignment: CDR1 LNHDA and CDR2 SQIVND (reference sequence). As concerns this clone: Its antigen is still unknown. At one end the junction does not follow the germline gene, possibly because of a read error.

The source material was blood. The genes are TRBV19 and TRBJ1-3; no definite D call. The TCR was taken from a female donor with papillary thyroid cancer or a benign thyroid nodule (not recorded which). Some clones in this sample may be carry-over from other donors' samples. CDR3 in DNA: TGTGCCAGTAGTATCCTTCGAGACGGCGGAATCGTAAAAGGAAACACCATATATTTC. Protein sequence: CASSILRDGGIVKGNTIYF.